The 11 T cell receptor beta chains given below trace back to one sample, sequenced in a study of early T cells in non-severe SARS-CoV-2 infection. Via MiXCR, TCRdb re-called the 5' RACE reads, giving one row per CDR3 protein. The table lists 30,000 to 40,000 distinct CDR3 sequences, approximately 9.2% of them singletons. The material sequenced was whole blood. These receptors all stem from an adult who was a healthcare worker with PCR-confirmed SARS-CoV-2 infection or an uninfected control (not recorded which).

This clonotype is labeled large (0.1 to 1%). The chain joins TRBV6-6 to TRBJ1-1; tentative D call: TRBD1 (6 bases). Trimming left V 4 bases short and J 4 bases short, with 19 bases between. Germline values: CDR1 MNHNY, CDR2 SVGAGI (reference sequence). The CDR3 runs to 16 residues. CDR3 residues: CASSSRPPDRITEAFF. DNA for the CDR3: TGTGCCAGCAGTTCCCGCCCTCCCGACAGGATCACTGAAGCTTTCTTT.

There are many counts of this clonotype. As DNA, the CDR3 is TGTGCCAGCAGCTTAAGGTTGCAGGGCGATACGCAGTATTTT. Protein product: CASSLRLQGDTQYF. The chain couples TRBV7-2 to TRBJ2-3; maybe TRBD1 (5 bases). V was pared by 2 bases and J by 6 bases, with 12 bases between. This CDR3 comprises 14 residues. CDR1 and CDR2 (germline): SGHTA, FQGNSA.

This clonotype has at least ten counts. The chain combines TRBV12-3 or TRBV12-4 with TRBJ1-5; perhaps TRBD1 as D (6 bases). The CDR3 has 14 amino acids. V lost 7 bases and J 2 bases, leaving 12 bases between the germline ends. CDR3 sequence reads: CASTNRAGNQPQHF. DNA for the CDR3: TGTGCCAGCACTAACAGGGCGGGCAATCAGCCCCAGCATTTT.

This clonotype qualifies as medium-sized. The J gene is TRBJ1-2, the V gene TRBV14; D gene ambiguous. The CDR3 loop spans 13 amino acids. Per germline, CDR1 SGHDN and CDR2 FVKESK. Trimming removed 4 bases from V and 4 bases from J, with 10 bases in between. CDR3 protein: CASSPTDSYGYTF. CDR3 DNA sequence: TGTGCCAGCAGCCCTACAGATTCCTATGGCTACACCTTC.

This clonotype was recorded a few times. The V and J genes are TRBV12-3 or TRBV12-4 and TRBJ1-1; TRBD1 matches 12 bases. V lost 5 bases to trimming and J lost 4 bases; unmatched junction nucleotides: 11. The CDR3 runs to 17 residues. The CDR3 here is CASSEVGGQGASTEAFF. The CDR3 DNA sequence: TGTGCCAGCAGTGAGGTGGGGGGACAGGGGGCGAGCACTGAAGCTTTCTTT.

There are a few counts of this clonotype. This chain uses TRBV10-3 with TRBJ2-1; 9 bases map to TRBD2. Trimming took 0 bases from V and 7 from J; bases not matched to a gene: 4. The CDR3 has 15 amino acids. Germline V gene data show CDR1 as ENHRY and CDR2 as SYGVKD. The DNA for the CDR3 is TGTGCCATCAGTGAGTCTAGCGGGGGATCTAATGAGCAGTTCTTC. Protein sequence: CAISESSGGSNEQFF.

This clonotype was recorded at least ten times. The CDR3 region has the DNA TGTGCTAGTGGTTTGCCTACGGTCGGAGAAGACAGGATCAATCAGCCCCAGCATTTT. It encodes CASGLPTVGEDRINQPQHF. The chain combines TRBV12-5 with TRBJ1-5; maybe TRBD1 (6 bases). The germline gives CDR1 LGHNT, CDR2 FRNRAP. Trimming removed 2 bases from V and 3 bases from J, with 23 bases in between. CDR3 size: 19 residues. The variable domain in full, completed from reference TRBV12-5 and TRBJ1-5, reads DARVTQTPRHKVTEMGQEVTMRCQPILGHNTVFWYRQTMMQGLELLAYFRNRAPLDDSGMPKDRFSAEMPDATLATLKIQPSEPRDSAVYFCASGLPTVGEDRINQPQHFGDGTRLSIL.

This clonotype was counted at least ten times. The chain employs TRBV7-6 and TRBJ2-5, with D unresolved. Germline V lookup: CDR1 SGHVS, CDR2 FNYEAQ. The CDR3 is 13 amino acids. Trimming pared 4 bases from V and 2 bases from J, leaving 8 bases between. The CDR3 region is CASSSARQETQYF. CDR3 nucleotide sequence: TGTGCCAGCAGCTCAGCCAGGCAAGAGACCCAGTACTTC.

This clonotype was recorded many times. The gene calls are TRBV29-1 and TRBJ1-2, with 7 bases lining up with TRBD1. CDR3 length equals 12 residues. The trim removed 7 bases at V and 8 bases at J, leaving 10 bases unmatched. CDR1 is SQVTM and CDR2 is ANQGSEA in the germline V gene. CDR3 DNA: TGCAGCGCATCGAACCAGGGGGTGGGCTACACCTTC. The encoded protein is CSASNQGVGYTF.

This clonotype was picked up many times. DNA for the CDR3: TGTGCCAGCAGCTTAGCCCCACAGGGGAGCGAGCAGTACTTC. Translating it yields CASSLAPQGSEQYF. V gene TRBV7-6 combines with J gene TRBJ2-7; the match to TRBD1 covers 7 bases. Germline CDR1 reads SGHVS; CDR2 reads FNYEAQ. With 0 bases clipped from V and 6 bases from J, the junction kept 5 bases outside the gene matches. The CDR3 extends over 14 amino acids.

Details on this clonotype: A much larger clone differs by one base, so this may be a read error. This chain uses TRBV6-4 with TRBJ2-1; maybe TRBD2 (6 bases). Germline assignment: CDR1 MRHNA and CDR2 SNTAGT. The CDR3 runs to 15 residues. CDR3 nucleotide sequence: TGTGCCAGCGGTGACATGGCGGGGAGCTACAATGAGCAGTTCTTC. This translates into CASGDMAGSYNEQFF.